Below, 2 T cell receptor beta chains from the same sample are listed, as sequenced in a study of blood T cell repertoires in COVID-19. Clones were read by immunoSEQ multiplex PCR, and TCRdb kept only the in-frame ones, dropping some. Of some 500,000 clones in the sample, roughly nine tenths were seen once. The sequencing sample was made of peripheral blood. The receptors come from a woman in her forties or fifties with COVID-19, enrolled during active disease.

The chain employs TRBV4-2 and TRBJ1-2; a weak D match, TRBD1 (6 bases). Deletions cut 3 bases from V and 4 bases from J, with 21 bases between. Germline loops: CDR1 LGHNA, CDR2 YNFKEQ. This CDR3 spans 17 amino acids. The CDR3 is CASSHITYAGGAYGYTF. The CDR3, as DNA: TGTGCCAGCAGCCATATTACGTACGCGGGGGGCGCCTATGGCTACACCTTC.

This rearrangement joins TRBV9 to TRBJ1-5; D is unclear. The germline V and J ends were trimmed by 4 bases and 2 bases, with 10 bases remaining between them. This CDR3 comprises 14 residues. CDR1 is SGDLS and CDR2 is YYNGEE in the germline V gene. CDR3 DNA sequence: TGTGCCAGCAGCACCAGCGGGGGCAATCAGCCCCAGCATTTT. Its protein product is CASSTSGGNQPQHF.